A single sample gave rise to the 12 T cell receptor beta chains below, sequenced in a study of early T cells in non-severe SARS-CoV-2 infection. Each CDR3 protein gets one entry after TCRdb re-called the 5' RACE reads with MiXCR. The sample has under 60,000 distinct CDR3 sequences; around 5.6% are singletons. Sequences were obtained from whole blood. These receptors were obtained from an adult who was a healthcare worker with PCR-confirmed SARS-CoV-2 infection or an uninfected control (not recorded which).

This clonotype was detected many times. Written as DNA, the CDR3 is TGTGCCAGCTCACCACCGATAGGGGGCTCCTACGAGCAGTACTTC. Translated, it gives CASSPPIGGSYEQYF. The genes are TRBV18 and TRBJ2-7, with D possibly TRBD1 on 6 matching bases. Germline-derived CDR1 and CDR2 are KGHSH and LQKENI. V was trimmed by 0 bases and J by 0 bases, leaving 9 bases between them. This CDR3 contains 15 residues.

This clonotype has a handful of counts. The CDR3 region has the DNA TGTGCCAGCAGACCCCCGGGACTAGAGTCCACCGGGGAGCTGTTTTTT. This translates into CASRPPGLESTGELFF. The V and J genes are TRBV12-3 or TRBV12-4 and TRBJ2-2; 8 nucleotides agree with TRBD2. With V trimmed by 6 bases and J by 4 bases, 10 bases remained unmatched. This CDR3 is 16 amino acids long.

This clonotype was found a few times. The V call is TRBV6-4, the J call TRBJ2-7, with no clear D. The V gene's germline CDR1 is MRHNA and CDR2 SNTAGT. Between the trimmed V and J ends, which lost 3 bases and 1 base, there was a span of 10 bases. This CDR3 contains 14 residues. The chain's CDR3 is CASSEAPGSYEQYF. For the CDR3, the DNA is TGTGCCAGCAGTGAAGCTCCGGGTTCCTACGAGCAGTACTTC.

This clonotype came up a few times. The CDR3 coding sequence is TGTGCCAGCAGTTTAGGAGGGCCCCTGTATCAAGAGACCCAGTACTTC. This encodes CASSLGGPLYQETQYF. The chain recombines TRBV6-6 with TRBJ2-5; tentative D call: TRBD2 (6 bases). CDR1 and CDR2 from the germline V gene are MNHNY and SVGAGI (reference sequence). Trimming left V 4 bases short and J 2 bases short, with 17 bases between. CDR3 length: 16 residues.

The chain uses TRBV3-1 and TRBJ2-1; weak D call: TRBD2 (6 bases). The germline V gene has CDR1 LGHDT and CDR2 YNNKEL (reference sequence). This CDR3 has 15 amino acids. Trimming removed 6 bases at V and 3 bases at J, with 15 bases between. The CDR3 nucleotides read TGTGCCAGCAGGCACTCCGGGACTGGCTACAATGAGCAGTTCTTC. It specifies CASRHSGTGYNEQFF.

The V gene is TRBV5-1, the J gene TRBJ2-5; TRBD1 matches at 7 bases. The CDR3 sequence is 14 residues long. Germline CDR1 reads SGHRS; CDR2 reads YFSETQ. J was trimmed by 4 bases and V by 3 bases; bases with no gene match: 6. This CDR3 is CASSYRGSRETQYF. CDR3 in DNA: TGCGCCAGCAGCTACAGGGGATCACGAGAGACCCAGTACTTC.

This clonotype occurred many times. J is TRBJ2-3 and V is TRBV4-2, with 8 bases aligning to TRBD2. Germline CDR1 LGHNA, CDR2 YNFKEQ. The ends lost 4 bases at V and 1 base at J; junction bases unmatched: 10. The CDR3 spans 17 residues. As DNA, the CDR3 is TGTGCCAGCAGCCTCGTTTCGGGAGGGTTTGGCACAGATACGCAGTATTTT. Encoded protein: CASSLVSGGFGTDTQYF.

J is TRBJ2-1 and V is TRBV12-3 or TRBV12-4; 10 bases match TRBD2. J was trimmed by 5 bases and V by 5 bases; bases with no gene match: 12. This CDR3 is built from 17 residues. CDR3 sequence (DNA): TGTGCCAGCAGTCTCGGGACTAGCGCCGAGATGGACAATGAGCAGTTCTTC. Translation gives CASSLGTSAEMDNEQFF.

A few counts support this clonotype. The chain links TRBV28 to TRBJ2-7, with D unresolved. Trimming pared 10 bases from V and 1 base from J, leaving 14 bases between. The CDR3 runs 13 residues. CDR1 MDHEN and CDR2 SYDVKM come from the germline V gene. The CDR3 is CATHNSRSYEQYF. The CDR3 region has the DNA TGTGCCACCCATAACAGCAGGTCCTACGAGCAGTACTTC.

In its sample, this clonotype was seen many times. The CDR3 loop reads CASSQVTNGNTIYF. CDR3 nucleotides: TGTGCCAGCTCTCAAGTTACTAACGGAAACACCATATATTTT. This chain joins TRBV18 and TRBJ1-3, with D unresolved. The V gene's germline CDR1 is KGHSH and CDR2 LQKENI. The V gene lost 6 bases and the J gene lost 4 bases, with 13 bases spanning the gap. The CDR3 covers 14 residues.

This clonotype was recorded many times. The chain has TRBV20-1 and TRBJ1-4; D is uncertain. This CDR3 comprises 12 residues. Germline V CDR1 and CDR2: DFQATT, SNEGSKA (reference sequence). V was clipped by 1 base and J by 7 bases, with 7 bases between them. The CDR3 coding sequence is TGCAGTGCTAGAGGTCTGGGTGAAAAACTGTTTTTT. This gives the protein CSARGLGEKLFF.

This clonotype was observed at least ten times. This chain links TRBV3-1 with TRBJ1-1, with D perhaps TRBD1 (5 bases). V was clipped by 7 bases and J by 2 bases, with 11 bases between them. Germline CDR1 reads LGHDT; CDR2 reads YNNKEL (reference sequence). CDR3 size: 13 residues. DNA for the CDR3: TGTGCCAGCACTCAGGGCCTCAACACTGAAGCTTTCTTT. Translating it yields CASTQGLNTEAFF.